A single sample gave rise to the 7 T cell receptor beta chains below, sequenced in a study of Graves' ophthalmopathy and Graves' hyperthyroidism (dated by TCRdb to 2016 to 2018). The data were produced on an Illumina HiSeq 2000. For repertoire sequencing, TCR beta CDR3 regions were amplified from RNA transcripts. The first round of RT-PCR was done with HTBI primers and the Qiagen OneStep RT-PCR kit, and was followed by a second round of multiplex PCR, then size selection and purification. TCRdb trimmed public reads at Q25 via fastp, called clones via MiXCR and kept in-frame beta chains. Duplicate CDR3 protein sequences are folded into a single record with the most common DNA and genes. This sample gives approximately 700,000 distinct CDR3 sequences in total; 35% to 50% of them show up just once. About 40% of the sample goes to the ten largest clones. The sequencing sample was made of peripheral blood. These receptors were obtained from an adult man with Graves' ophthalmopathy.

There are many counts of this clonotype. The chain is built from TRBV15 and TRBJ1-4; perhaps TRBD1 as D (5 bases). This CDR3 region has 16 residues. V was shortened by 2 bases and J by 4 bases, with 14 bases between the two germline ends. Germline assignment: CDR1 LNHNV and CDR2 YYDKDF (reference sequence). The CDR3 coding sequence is TGTGCCACCAGCAGAAAGAAGGACAATGTTAATGAAAAACTGTTTTTT. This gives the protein CATSRKKDNVNEKLFF.

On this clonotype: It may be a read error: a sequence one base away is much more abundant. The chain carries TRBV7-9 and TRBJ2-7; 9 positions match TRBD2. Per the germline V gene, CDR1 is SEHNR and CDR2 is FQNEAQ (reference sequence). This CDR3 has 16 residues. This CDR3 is CASSLATAGGPYKQYF. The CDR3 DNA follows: TGTGCCAGCAGCTTAGCGACGGCGGGGGGGCCCTACAAGCAGTACTTC.

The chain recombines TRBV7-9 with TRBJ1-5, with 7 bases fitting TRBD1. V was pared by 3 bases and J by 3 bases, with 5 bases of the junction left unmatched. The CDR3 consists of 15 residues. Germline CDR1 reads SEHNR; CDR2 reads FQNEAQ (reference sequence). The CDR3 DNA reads TGTGCCAGCAGCTTCCAGGGGGGCTACAATCAGCCCCAGCATTTT. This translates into CASSFQGGYNQPQHF.

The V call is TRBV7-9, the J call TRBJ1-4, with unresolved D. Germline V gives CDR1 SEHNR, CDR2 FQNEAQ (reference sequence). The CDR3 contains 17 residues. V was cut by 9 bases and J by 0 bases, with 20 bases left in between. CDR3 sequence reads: CASSMGSFTATNEKLFF. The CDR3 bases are TGTGCCAGTAGTATGGGGTCATTTACTGCAACTAATGAAAAACTGTTTTTT.

CDR3 sequence: CASSLLVNEQYF. The CDR3 DNA sequence: TGTGCCAGCAGCTTATTGGTAAACGAGCAGTACTTC. V gene TRBV5-6 combines with J gene TRBJ2-7; D is undetermined. V shed 2 bases and J shed 5 bases, with 8 bases lying between them. The CDR3 is made up of 12 amino acids. The germline V gene has CDR1 SGHDT and CDR2 YYEEEE.

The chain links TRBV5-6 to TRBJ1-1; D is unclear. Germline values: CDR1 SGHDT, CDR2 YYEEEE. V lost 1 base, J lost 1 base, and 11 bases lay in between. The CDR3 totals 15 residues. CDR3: CASSLLGASNTEAFF. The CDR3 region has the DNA TGTGCCAGCAGCTTGCTAGGCGCATCGAACACTGAAGCTTTCTTT. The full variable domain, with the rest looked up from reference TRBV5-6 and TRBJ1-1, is DAGVTQSPTHLIKTRGQQVTLRCSPKSGHDTVSWYQQALGQGPQFIFQYYEEEERQRGNFPDRFSGHQFPNYSSELNVNALLLGDSALYLCASSLLGASNTEAFFGQGTRLTVV.

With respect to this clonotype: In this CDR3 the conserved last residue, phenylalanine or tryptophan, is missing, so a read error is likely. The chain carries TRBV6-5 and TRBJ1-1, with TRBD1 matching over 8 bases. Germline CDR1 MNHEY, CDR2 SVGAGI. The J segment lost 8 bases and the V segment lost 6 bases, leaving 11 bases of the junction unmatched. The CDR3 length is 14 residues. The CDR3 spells CASRRDRGHPEAFL. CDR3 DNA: TGTGCCAGCAGGCGCGACAGGGGACACCCCGAAGCTTTCCTT.